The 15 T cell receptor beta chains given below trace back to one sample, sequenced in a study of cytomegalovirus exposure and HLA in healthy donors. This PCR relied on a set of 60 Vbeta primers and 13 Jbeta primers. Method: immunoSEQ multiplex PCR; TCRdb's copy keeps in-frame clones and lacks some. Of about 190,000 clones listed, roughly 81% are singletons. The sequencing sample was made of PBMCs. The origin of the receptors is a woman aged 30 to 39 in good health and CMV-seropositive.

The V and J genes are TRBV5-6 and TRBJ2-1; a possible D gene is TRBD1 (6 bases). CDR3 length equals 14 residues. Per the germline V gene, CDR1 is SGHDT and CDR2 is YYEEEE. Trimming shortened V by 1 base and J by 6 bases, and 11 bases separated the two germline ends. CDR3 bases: TGTGCCAGCAGCTTGTGGGGGCCGGGCAATGAGCAGTTCTTC. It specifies CASSLWGPGNEQFF.

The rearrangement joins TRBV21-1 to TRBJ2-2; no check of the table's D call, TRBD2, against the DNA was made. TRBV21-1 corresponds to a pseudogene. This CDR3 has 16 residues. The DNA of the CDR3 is TGTGCCAGCAGCAATATGACTAGCGGGAACACCGGGGAGCTGTTTTTT. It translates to CASSNMTSGNTGELFF.

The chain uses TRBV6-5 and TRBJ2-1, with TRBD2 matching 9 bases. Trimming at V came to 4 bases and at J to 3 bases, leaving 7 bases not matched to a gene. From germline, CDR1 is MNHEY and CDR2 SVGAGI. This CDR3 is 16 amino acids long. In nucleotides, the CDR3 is TGTGCCAGCAGTTCGTCTAGCGGGACAATCTACAATGAGCAGTTCTTC. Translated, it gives CASSSSSGTIYNEQFF.

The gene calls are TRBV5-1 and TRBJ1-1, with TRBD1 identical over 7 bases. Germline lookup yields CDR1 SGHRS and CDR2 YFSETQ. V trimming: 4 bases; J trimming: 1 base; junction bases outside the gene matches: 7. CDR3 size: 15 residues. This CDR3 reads CASSLRDSSNTEAFF. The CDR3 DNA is TGCGCCAGCAGCCTAAGGGACAGCTCGAACACTGAAGCTTTCTTT.

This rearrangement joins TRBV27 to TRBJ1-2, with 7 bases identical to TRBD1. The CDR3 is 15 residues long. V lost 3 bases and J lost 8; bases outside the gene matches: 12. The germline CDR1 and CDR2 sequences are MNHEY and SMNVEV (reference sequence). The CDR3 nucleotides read TGTGCCAGCAGTTTGGACGAGGGGGCCGCTAGCGGCTACACCTTC. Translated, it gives CASSLDEGAASGYTF.

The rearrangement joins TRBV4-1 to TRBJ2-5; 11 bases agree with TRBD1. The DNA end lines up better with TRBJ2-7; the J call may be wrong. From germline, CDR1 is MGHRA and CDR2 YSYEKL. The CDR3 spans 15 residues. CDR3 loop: CASSHVGQGVHEQYF. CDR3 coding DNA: TGCGCCAGCAGCCACGTGGGACAGGGGGTCCACGAGCAGTACTTC.

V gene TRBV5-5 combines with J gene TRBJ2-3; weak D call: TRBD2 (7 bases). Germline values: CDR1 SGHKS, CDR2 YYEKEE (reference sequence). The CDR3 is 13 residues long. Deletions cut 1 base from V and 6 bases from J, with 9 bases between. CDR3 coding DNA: TGTGCCAGCAGCTTGTGGGGGGGCGATACGCAGTATTTT. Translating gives CASSLWGGDTQYF.

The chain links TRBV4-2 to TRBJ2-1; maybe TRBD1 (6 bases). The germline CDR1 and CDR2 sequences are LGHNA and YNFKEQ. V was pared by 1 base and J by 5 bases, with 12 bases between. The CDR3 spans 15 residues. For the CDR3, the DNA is TGTGCCAGCAGCCAAGGGGTGACAGGCCACAATGAGCAGTTCTTC. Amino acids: CASSQGVTGHNEQFF.

The CDR3 loop is CSVDRGDYGYTF. The CDR3 coding sequence is TGCAGCGTTGACCGGGGAGACTATGGCTACACCTTC. The V and J genes are TRBV29-1 and TRBJ1-2; D not certain. The CDR3 is 12 amino acids. The germline gives CDR1 SQVTM, CDR2 ANQGSEA. V lost 3 bases to trimming and J lost 3 bases, with 8 bases between them.

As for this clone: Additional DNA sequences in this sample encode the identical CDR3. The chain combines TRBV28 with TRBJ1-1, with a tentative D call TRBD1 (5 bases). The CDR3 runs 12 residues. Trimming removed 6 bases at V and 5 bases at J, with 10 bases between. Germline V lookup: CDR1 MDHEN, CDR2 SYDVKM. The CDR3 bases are TGTGCCAGCAGGCTACAGGAAACTGAAGCTTTCTTT. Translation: CASRLQETEAFF.

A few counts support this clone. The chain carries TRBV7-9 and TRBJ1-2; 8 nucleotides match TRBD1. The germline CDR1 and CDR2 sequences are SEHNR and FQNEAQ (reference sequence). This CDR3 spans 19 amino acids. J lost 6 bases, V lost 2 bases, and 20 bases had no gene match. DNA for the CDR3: TGTGCCAGCAGCTTATCAGGGGGCGGACAGCGCGACGACCCCGATGGCTACACCTTC. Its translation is CASSLSGGGQRDDPDGYTF.

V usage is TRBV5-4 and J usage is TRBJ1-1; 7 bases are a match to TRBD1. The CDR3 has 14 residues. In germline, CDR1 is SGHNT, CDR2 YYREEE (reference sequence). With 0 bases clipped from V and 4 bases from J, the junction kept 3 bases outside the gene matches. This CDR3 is CASSLEGARTEAFF. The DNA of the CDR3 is TGTGCCAGCAGCTTGGAGGGGGCCCGCACTGAAGCTTTCTTT.

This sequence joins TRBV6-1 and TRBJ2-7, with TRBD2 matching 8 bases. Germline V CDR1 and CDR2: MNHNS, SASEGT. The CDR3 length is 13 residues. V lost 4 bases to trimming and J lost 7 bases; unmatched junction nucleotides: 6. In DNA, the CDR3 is TGTGCCAGCAGTGCCAGACTAGCGACAGAGCAGTACTTC. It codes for CASSARLATEQYF.

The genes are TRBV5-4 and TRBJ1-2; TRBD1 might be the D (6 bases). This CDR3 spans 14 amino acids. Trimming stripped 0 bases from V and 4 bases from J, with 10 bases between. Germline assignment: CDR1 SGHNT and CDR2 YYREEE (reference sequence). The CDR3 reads CASSLVEGGYGYTF. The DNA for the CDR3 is TGTGCCAGCAGCTTGGTGGAAGGGGGCTATGGCTACACCTTC.

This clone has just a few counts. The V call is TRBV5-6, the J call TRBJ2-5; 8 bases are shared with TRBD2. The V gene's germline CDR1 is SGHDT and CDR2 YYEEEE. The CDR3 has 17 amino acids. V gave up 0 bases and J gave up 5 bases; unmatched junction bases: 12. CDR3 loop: CASSLGSGVPGRETQYF. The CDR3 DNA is TGTGCCAGCAGCTTGGGTAGCGGGGTCCCCGGTAGGGAGACCCAGTACTTC.